Below, one T cell receptor (beta chain) is given with its context. The source of the sample is a study of blood T cell repertoires in COVID-19. Some clones are missing from TCRdb's copy, which holds only in-frame ones; the method was immunoSEQ multiplex PCR. This sample has around 50,000 clones, with 82% found just once. Per germline, CDR1 LGHDT and CDR2 YNNKEL (reference sequence). The CDR3 runs 16 residues. With 5 bases clipped from V and 0 bases from J, the junction kept 8 bases outside the gene matches. The gene calls are TRBV3-1 (or the pseudogene TRBV3-2) and TRBJ1-2; 8 bases match TRBD1. The receptor was derived from a woman aged 60 to 75 with acute or convalescent COVID-19. Sequencing was carried out using peripheral blood. The CDR3 spells CASSSAWTGTNYGYTF. The CDR3 region has the DNA TGTGCCAGCAGCTCCGCCTGGACAGGGACTAACTATGGCTACACCTTC.